These 23 T cell receptor beta chains share one sample of origin, sequenced in a study of blood T cells in healthy people across ages. A second PCR, run for about 6 to 12 cycles, used a sample-barcoded 5' primer plus a J-beta primer mix. TCRdb itself ran the 5' RACE reads through MiXCR, one entry per CDR3 protein. This sample yields around 620,000 distinct CDR3 sequences, of which approximately 30% are seen a single time; approximately 17% belongs to the top ten. Source material: blood. These receptors were obtained from a woman in her 70s in good health.

This rearrangement joins TRBV2 to TRBJ2-1, with D possibly being TRBD1 (6 bases). The CDR3 loop spans 14 amino acids. The V and J ends lost 10 bases and 8 bases respectively, with 21 bases between them. CDR1 is SNHLY, CDR2 FYNNEI, per germline. The CDR3 DNA follows: TGTGCCAACAGGGCAGGAAATCATGGGGATGAGCAGTTCTTC. This sequence encodes CANRAGNHGDEQFF.

A note on this clonotype: The junction does not match germline at one end; this may be a read error. The chain couples TRBV4-2 to TRBJ1-4; possible D gene TRBD1, 6 bases. The CDR3 is made up of 15 amino acids. Looked up from germline, CDR1 is LGHNA and CDR2 is YNFKEQ. Written as DNA, the CDR3 is TGTGCTAGCAGCCAAGTAGGGGGTTCAGGGGAAAAACTGTTTTTT. Translated, it gives CASSQVGGSGEKLFF.

The chain is built from TRBV11-2 and TRBJ2-3; 7 nucleotides match TRBD2. Germline assignment: CDR1 SGHAT and CDR2 FQNNGV. Trimming took 7 bases from V and 1 from J; bases not matched to a gene: 5. The CDR3 loop spans 14 amino acids. The CDR3 DNA is TGTGCCAGCACGGTAGCGGGCCGCACAGATACGCAGTATTTT. Its translation: CASTVAGRTDTQYF. The whole variable domain, remainder taken from reference TRBV11-2 and TRBJ2-3, is EAGVAQSPRYKIIEKRQSVAFWCNPISGHATLYWYQQILGQGPKLLIQFQNNGVVDDSQLPKDRFSAERLKGVDSTLKIQPAKLEDSAVYLCASTVAGRTDTQYFGPGTRLTVL.

The J gene is TRBJ2-3, the V gene TRBV2; weak D call: TRBD1 (6 bases). Germline V gives CDR1 SNHLY, CDR2 FYNNEI. Trimming shortened V by 10 bases and J by 6 bases, and 14 bases separated the two germline ends. The CDR3 sequence is 12 residues long. This chain's CDR3 is CAIGQRRDTQYF. In DNA, the CDR3 is TGTGCCATCGGACAGAGGAGGGATACGCAGTATTTT.

Regarding this clonotype: The junction departs from the called germline gene at one end, perhaps through a read error. CDR3 in amino acids: CASRGNLMNTKAFF. The CDR3 DNA reads as TGCGCCAGCAGGGGAAATCTAATGAACACTAAAGCTTTCTTT. The chain carries TRBV5-1 and TRBJ1-1, with D unclear. This CDR3 region has 14 residues. Germline CDR1 SGHRS, CDR2 YFSETQ.

The chain recombines TRBV5-6 with TRBJ1-2; D remains ambiguous. Germline V gene lookup returns CDR1 SGHDT and CDR2 YYEEEE. Trimming removed 2 bases at V and 0 bases at J, with 14 bases between. The CDR3 has 16 residues. CDR3 residues: CASSLWRERANYGYTF. The CDR3 DNA follows: TGTGCCAGCAGCTTATGGAGGGAGCGAGCTAACTATGGCTACACCTTC.

The chain carries TRBV10-3 and TRBJ2-7, with 8 bases matching TRBD1. V lost 0 bases and J lost 7; bases outside the gene matches: 11. The CDR3 contains 16 residues. Looked up from germline, CDR1 is ENHRY and CDR2 is SYGVKD. The CDR3 region has the DNA TGTGCCATCAGTGAGTCTTGGCAGGGGGCGTCTGGGGAGCAGTACTTC. Residues: CAISESWQGASGEQYF.

V gene TRBV11-2 combines with J gene TRBJ2-3, with D perhaps TRBD2 (7 bases). The CDR3 has 22 amino acids. From germline, CDR1 is SGHAT and CDR2 FQNNGV. V lost 2 bases, J lost 0 bases, and 30 bases lay in between. The CDR3 region has the DNA TGTGCCAGCAGCTTACGTATGGGGGCTAGCGGTACAACTATTAAAAGCACAGATACGCAGTATTTT. This codes for CASSLRMGASGTTIKSTDTQYF. Together with reference TRBV11-2 and TRBJ2-3, the CDR3 gives the full variable domain: EAGVAQSPRYKIIEKRQSVAFWCNPISGHATLYWYQQILGQGPKLLIQFQNNGVVDDSQLPKDRFSAERLKGVDSTLKIQPAKLEDSAVYLCASSLRMGASGTTIKSTDTQYFGPGTRLTVL.

The chain has TRBV11-1 and TRBJ2-7, with D unclear. Deletions cut 6 bases from V and 0 bases from J, with 12 bases between. There are 14 residues in the CDR3. The germline CDR1 and CDR2 sequences are SGHAT and FQDESV (reference sequence). The CDR3 DNA sequence: TGTGCCAGCAGTCCTACAATGAACTCCTACGAGCAGTACTTC. Amino acid sequence: CASSPTMNSYEQYF.

This clonotype appeared a few times. The rearrangement links TRBV20-1 to TRBJ1-2; D unclear. Germline CDR1 and CDR2: DFQATT and SNEGSKA (reference sequence). V lost 3 bases and J lost 4, with 12 bases in between. The CDR3 has 13 amino acids. The CDR3 DNA reads TGCAGTGCTAGTCGGCAGGCGGCCTATGGCTACACCTTC. It codes for CSASRQAAYGYTF.

This clonotype was seen a handful of times. V gene TRBV7-9 combines with J gene TRBJ1-1; D perhaps matches TRBD1 (5 bases). Germline CDR1 and CDR2: SEHNR and FQNEAQ (reference sequence). Trimming stripped 5 bases from V and 6 bases from J, with 16 bases between. The CDR3 covers 14 residues. CDR3 nucleotides: TGTGCCAGCAGCCGCCCCGCAGGGCCGCCTGAAGCTTTCTTT. Translated, it gives CASSRPAGPPEAFF.

The chain is built from TRBV12-3 or TRBV12-4 and TRBJ2-7; D is possibly TRBD1 or TRBD2 (5 bases each). V lost 3 bases and J 0 bases, leaving 12 bases between the germline ends. This CDR3 region has 15 residues. CDR3 protein: CASSLSGPSSYEQYF. The CDR3, as DNA: TGTGCCAGCAGTTTGTCGGGACCCAGCTCCTACGAGCAGTACTTC.

This clonotype has only a few counts. The gene calls are TRBV21-1 and TRBJ2-5; TRBD1 was called by the table and not checked on the DNA. The DNA end favors TRBJ2-7, so the J call may be wrong. TRBV21-1 is shown as a pseudogene. The length of the CDR3 is 16 residues. CDR3 DNA sequence: TGTGCCAGCAGCAAAGATTGGCGGGGGTCAACCTACGAGCAGTACTTC. Protein product: CASSKDWRGSTYEQYF.

V and J are TRBV30 and TRBJ1-1, with D perhaps TRBD1 (5 bases). V gave up 1 base and J gave up 11 bases, with 11 bases separating them. Germline V gives CDR1 GTSNPN, CDR2 SVGIG (reference sequence). The CDR3 contains 11 residues. DNA for the CDR3: TGTGCCTGGAGTGATGGGGCTGGGGCTTTCTTT. This codes for CAWSDGAGAFF.

This clonotype was found a few times. The chain couples TRBV20-1 to TRBJ1-1, with 7 bases matching TRBD1. J was trimmed by 2 bases and V by 4 bases; bases with no gene match: 4. Germline CDR1 reads DFQATT; CDR2 reads SNEGSKA (reference sequence). This CDR3 has 13 residues. The CDR3 loop reads CSAKGQTNTEAFF. In DNA form, the CDR3 reads TGCAGTGCTAAGGGACAGACAAACACTGAAGCTTTCTTT.

Concerning this clonotype itself: With a much larger clone just one base away, this may be a read error. This chain connects TRBV29-1 to TRBJ2-5, with 8 positions matching TRBD2. Germline CDR1 and CDR2: SQVTM and ANQGSEA. This CDR3 spans 11 amino acids. The V and J ends lost 5 bases and 9 bases, in that order; junction bases with no gene match: 5. CDR3: CSVREGLAQYF. CDR3 coding DNA: TGCAGCGTTCGGGAGGGATTGGCCCAGTACTTC.

Notes on this clonotype: Since no conserved phenylalanine or tryptophan closes the CDR3, a read error is the likely cause. The chain combines TRBV12-3 or TRBV12-4 with TRBJ2-4, with D tentatively TRBD1 (7 bases). The CDR3 is 16 amino acids. Trimming pared 10 bases from V and 7 bases from J, leaving 26 bases between. The CDR3 DNA is TGTGCCACAGGGCGACAGGGCAAAGAAGGGGGGAACATTCAGTACTCC. Its protein is CATGRQGKEGGNIQYS.

This sequence joins TRBV3-1 and TRBJ2-5; 11 bases agree with TRBD2. The J call is doubtful: the DNA matches TRBJ2-7 better. CDR1 is LGHDT and CDR2 is YNNKEL in the germline V gene (reference sequence). CDR3 length: 15 amino acids. CDR3 sequence reads: CASSHPSGGKYEQYF. In nucleotides, the CDR3 is TGTGCCAGCAGCCACCCTAGCGGGGGGAAGTACGAGCAGTACTTC.

CDR3 amino acids: CASSLAFHEQYF. CDR3 coding DNA: TGTGCCAGCAGCTTAGCTTTCCACGAGCAGTACTTC. V and J are TRBV7-2 and TRBJ2-7; no clear D. Trimming took 0 bases from V and 5 from J, leaving 5 bases between them. Germline V gene lookup returns CDR1 SGHTA and CDR2 FQGNSA. The CDR3 is 12 amino acids.

The chain combines TRBV2 with TRBJ2-3; D tentatively fits TRBD1 or TRBD2 (5 bases each). CDR3 length: 15 residues. The germline V gene encodes CDR1 SNHLY and CDR2 FYNNEI. Trimming cost V 6 bases and J 4 bases, with 17 bases left between them. The CDR3 loop is CASRREGTASDTQYF. The DNA for the CDR3 is TGTGCCAGCAGAAGGGAAGGGACCGCGTCAGATACGCAGTATTTT.

Only a few counts were recorded for this clonotype. The chain uses TRBV12-3 or TRBV12-4 and TRBJ2-5; D gene unclear. The J call may be faulty, since TRBJ2-7 better matches the DNA end. The length of the CDR3 is 13 residues. The CDR3 bases are TGTGCCAGCAGTTTATTAGACGCCTACGAGCAGTACTTC. Amino acid sequence: CASSLLDAYEQYF.

About this clonotype: The junction and the germline gene differ at one end; a read error may be behind it. The J gene is TRBJ2-1, the V gene TRBV5-1, with 7 bases that match TRBD2. The CDR3 has 15 residues. In germline, CDR1 is SGHRS, CDR2 YFSETQ. The CDR3 DNA follows: TGCGCCAGGAGCTCCATTCCGGGACTAAACAATGAGCAGTTCTTC. This translates into CARSSIPGLNNEQFF. Looking up the rest from reference TRBV5-1 and TRBJ2-1 gives the full variable domain: KAGVTQTPRYLIKTRGQQVTLSCSPISGHRSVSWYQQTPGQGLQFLFEYFSETQRNKGNFPGRFSGRQFSNSRSEMNVSTLELGDSALYLCARSSIPGLNNEQFFGPGTRLTVL.

This clonotype has just a few counts. The rearrangement links TRBV2 to TRBJ1-4; TRBD1 matches 9 bases. The CDR3 totals 14 residues. V was clipped by 5 bases and J by 7 bases; unmatched bases: 5. The germline gives CDR1 SNHLY, CDR2 FYNNEI. The DNA for the CDR3 is TGTGCCAGCAGTCCACAGGGGGCACGTGAAAAACTGTTTTTT. Protein product: CASSPQGAREKLFF.